Sequencing of this T cell receptor beta chain was carried out in a study of beta chain features in type 1 diabetes. The overall study: Patients looked much like healthy donors when it came to age, gender and cell yields.

What was sequenced were expressed TCRB transcripts, since all of the isolated RNA had been reverse transcribed. Some clones are missing from TCRdb's copy, which holds only in-frame ones; the method was immunoSEQ multiplex PCR. The sample holds hundreds of thousands of clones, 30% seen once. Germline V CDR1 and CDR2: SGHVS, FNYEAQ. This CDR3 spans 12 amino acids. V was clipped by 5 bases and J by 6 bases, with 11 bases between them. The sequencing sample was made of naive CD4+ T cells from blood. The genes are TRBV7-6 and TRBJ2-7; no clear D gene. The clonotype was recovered from a man between 18 and 35 years old in good health. CDR3 sequence reads: CASSPGDPEQYF. In nucleotides, the CDR3 is TGTGCCAGCAGCCCTGGTGATCCCGAGCAGTACTTC.